The 9 T cell receptor beta chains listed next were all sequenced from one sample in a study of Ad26.COV2.S vaccination and SARS-CoV-2 variants. Sequenced by immunoSEQ multiplex PCR; TCRdb stores in-frame clones only, minus some. The sample has approximately 150,000 clones; roughly 88% are singletons. Sequenced material: peripheral blood, taken after recovery from COVID-19. The source is a human donor who had recovered from COVID-19.

The chain is built from TRBV6-5 and TRBJ2-7, with 8 bases lining up with TRBD1. The ends lost 7 bases at V and 7 bases at J; junction bases unmatched: 9. CDR1 and CDR2 (germline): MNHEY, SVGAGI. This CDR3 comprises 13 residues. In nucleotides, the CDR3 is TGTGCCAGCACCCGCGGACAGGGATCGGAGCAGTACTTC. Amino acids: CASTRGQGSEQYF.

CDR3 in amino acids: CASSLVAASNQPQHF. Here the CDR3 DNA reads TGTGCCAGCAGTTTAGTCGCAGCTAGCAATCAGCCCCAGCATTTT. The chain recombines TRBV28 with TRBJ1-5; D unclear. CDR1 and CDR2 from the germline V gene are MDHEN and SYDVKM. The CDR3 is 15 residues long. The V gene lost 2 bases and the J gene lost 0 bases, with 8 bases spanning the gap.

The chain uses TRBV7-8 and TRBJ2-7; no definite D call. V shed 1 base and J shed 5 bases, with 9 bases lying between them. Germline CDR1 is SGHVS and CDR2 is FQNEAQ. This CDR3 is 13 amino acids long. The CDR3 bases are TGTGCCAGCAGCTTAGTGGCGAGCAACGAGCAGTACTTC. Protein sequence: CASSLVASNEQYF.

J is TRBJ2-4 and V is TRBV30; 7 nucleotides align to TRBD1. This CDR3 is 16 amino acids long. CDR1 and CDR2 from the germline V gene are GTSNPN and SVGIG (reference sequence). V lost 2 bases, J lost 1 base, and 8 bases stayed unmatched. The CDR3 sequence: CAWSRDRGSAKNIQYF. In DNA form, the CDR3 reads TGTGCCTGGAGTCGGGACAGAGGTTCTGCCAAAAACATTCAGTACTTC.

The chain combines TRBV13 with TRBJ1-1; no clear D. CDR1 is PRHDT and CDR2 is FYEKMQ in the germline V gene (reference sequence). V lost 11 bases to trimming and J lost 1 base, with 17 bases between them. The CDR3 spans 14 residues. The CDR3 spells CAYSKGQRNTEAFF. Here the CDR3 DNA reads TGTGCCTACAGTAAGGGCCAGAGGAACACTGAAGCTTTCTTT.

This chain links TRBV29-1 with TRBJ2-2, with 12 bases identical to TRBD1. The V gene's germline CDR1 is SQVTM and CDR2 ANQGSEA. The trim removed 6 bases at V and 6 bases at J, leaving 8 bases unmatched. The CDR3 has 15 residues. CDR3 nucleotide sequence: TGCAGCGTCCTGCGGGGGACAGGGGGCTCCGGGGAGCTGTTTTTT. It is translated as CSVLRGTGGSGELFF.

The chain carries TRBV4-1 and TRBJ2-4, with D unclear. This CDR3 contains 17 residues. Trimming removed 0 bases from V and 2 bases from J, with 14 bases in between. Germline assignment: CDR1 MGHRA and CDR2 YSYEKL. This CDR3 reads CASSQDPSITTKNIQYF. The CDR3 bases are TGCGCCAGCAGCCAAGATCCGTCGATTACAACCAAAAACATTCAGTACTTC.

V is TRBV6-4 and J is TRBJ2-3; TRBD2 matches 9 bases. CDR1 and CDR2 from the germline V gene are MRHNA and SNTAGT. CDR3 length equals 15 residues. V shed 5 bases, J shed 8 bases, and the junction held 11 bases outside the gene matches. CDR3: CASSPQAGGPGTQYF. For the CDR3, the DNA is TGTGCCAGCAGTCCCCAGGCGGGGGGGCCAGGTACGCAGTATTTT.

The CDR3 sequence is CASSYSRTGSYGYTF. Here the CDR3 DNA reads TGTGCCAGCAGTTACTCCCGGACAGGGTCCTATGGCTACACCTTC. This sequence joins TRBV6-5 and TRBJ1-2; 8 nucleotides match TRBD1. Losses at the gene ends were 0 bases for V and 4 bases for J; bases not matched to a gene: 4. The V gene's germline CDR1 is MNHEY and CDR2 SVGAGI. This CDR3 has 15 residues.